This T cell receptor beta chain came from a study of identifying expanded T cells in peripheral blood. Notes on this clone: Its antigen remains unidentified.

This CDR3 is 14 amino acids long. The V and J ends lost 5 bases and 5 bases respectively, with 15 bases between them. The germline V gene encodes CDR1 SGHTA and CDR2 FQGNSA. Profiled with immunoSEQ multiplex PCR; TCRdb holds only in-frame clones, not every one. This table holds approximately 120,000 clones, 88% found once. Healthy donors had no documented immune events, such as infections, while sampled. Study-level points and caveats: About 1.2 clones differed between technical replicates, versus around 15 and 19 over time. Clone count variance between approximately two-week samples rose with total template count.

The sample consisted of blood. The TCR sequence derives from a person between 18 and 75 years old in good health. The rearrangement links TRBV7-2 to TRBJ1-2; D may be TRBD1 (6 bases). CDR3 coding DNA: TGTGCCAGCAGCCGATACGGCCAGGGGTATGGCTACACCTTC. Its protein is CASSRYGQGYGYTF.